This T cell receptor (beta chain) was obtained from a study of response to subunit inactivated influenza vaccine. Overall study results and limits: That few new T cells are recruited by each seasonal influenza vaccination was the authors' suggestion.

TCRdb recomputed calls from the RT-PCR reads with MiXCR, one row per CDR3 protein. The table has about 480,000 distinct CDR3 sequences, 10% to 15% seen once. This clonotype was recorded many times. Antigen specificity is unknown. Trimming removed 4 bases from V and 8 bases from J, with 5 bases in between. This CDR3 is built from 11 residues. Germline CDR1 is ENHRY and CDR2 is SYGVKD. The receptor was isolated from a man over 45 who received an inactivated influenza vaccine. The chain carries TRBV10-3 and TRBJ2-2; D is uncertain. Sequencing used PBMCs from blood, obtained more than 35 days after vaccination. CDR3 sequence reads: CAISGGGELFF. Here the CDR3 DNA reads TGTGCCATCAGTGGGGGTGGGGAGCTGTTTTTT.